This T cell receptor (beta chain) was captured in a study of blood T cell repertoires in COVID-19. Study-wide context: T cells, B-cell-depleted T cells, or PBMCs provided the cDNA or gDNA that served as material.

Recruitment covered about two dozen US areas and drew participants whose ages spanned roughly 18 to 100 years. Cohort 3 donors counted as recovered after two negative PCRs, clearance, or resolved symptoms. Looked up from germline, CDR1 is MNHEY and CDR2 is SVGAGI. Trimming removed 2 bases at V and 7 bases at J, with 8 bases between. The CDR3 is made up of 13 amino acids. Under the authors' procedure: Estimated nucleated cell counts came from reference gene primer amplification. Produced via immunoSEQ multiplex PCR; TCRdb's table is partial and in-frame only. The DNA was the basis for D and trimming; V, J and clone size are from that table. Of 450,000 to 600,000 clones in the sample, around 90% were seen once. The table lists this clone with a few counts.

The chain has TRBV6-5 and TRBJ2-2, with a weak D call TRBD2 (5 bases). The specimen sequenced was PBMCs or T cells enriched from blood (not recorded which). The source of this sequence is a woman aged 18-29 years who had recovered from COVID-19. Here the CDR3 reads CASSYGSLGELFF. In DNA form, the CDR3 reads TGTGCCAGCAGTTACGGGAGCCTCGGGGAGCTGTTTTTT.